The 19 T cell receptor beta chains reported below all come from one sample, sequenced in a study of CD8+ T cells in alopecia areata (dated by TCRdb to 2016 to 2019). Libraries were prepared through the immunoSEQ multiplex PCR assay. For TCR sequencing, RNA was extracted from every sample and reverse transcribed into cDNA to serve as template. The clones in this table, taken by TCRdb from immuneACCESS, are in-frame only. Not every clone is retained; where verified, under half of the shortfall comes from an unresolved V gene, and the cause of the rest is unknown. This sample gives 100,000 to 150,000 clones in total; approximately 59% of them show up just once. The top ten constitute approximately 29% of the sample. The sample's time point label is to be understood as: approximately 4 weeks on oral tofacitinib. The treatment or condition label of this sample denotes: oral pan-JAK inhibitor, 5-10 mg twice daily.

This sample comprised CD8+ T cells sorted from blood, obtained at week 4, from a patient treated with tofacitinib. The receptors shown here come from a human donor with alopecia areata.

V usage is TRBV5-1 and J usage is TRBJ1-1; D gene unclear. CDR3 size: 16 residues. The V gene's germline CDR1 is SGHRS and CDR2 YFSETQ. V was shortened by 4 bases and J by 1 base, with 17 bases between the two germline ends. The CDR3 DNA sequence: TGCGCCAGCAGCCTCCCCCATCTTCAAACGAACACTGAAGCTTTCTTT. Translation gives CASSLPHLQTNTEAFF.

The rearrangement uses TRBV29-1 and TRBJ2-6; D possibly matches TRBD1 or TRBD2 (5 bases each). Germline-derived CDR1 and CDR2 are SQVTM and ANQGSEA. There are 18 residues in the CDR3. Trimming shortened V by 3 bases and J by 0 bases, and 18 bases separated the two germline ends. The CDR3, as DNA: TGCAGCGTTGAGCTCTATGAGAGGGGTCCCTCTGGGGCCAACGTCCTGACTTTC. It codes for CSVELYERGPSGANVLTF.

J is TRBJ1-1 and V is TRBV29-1, with D possibly being TRBD1 (5 bases). The CDR3 is made up of 14 amino acids. With 0 bases removed from V and 11 bases from J, the gap between germline ends came to 19 bases. From germline, CDR1 is SQVTM and CDR2 ANQGSEA. CDR3: CSVEDQEMGQRAFF. In nucleotides, the CDR3 is TGCAGCGTTGAAGATCAGGAAATGGGGCAACGGGCTTTCTTT. The full variable domain, with the rest looked up from reference TRBV29-1 and TRBJ1-1, is SAVISQKPSRDICQRGTSLTIQCQVDSQVTMMFWYRQQPGQSLTLIATANQGSEATYESGFVIDKFPISRPNLTFSTLTVSNMSPEDSSIYLCSVEDQEMGQRAFFGQGTRLTVV.

This sequence joins TRBV27 and TRBJ2-4, with 7 positions matching TRBD1. The CDR3 length is 15 residues. CDR1 and CDR2 (germline): MNHEY, SMNVEV (reference sequence). With 6 bases clipped from V and 5 bases from J, the junction kept 10 bases outside the gene matches. The CDR3 here is CASRQGWVAENIQYF. CDR3 coding DNA: TGTGCCAGCAGACAGGGGTGGGTTGCGGAAAACATTCAGTACTTC.

J is TRBJ2-7 and V is TRBV11-2, with D possibly being TRBD1 or TRBD2 (5 bases each). This CDR3 has 13 amino acids. The V gene's germline CDR1 is SGHAT and CDR2 FQNNGV. Trimming left V 3 bases short and J 4 bases short, with 10 bases between. This CDR3 reads CASSFRDGYEQYF. The CDR3 region has the DNA TGTGCCAGCAGCTTTAGGGACGGTTACGAGCAGTACTTC.

This clone has only a few counts. The V gene is TRBV5-6, the J gene TRBJ1-1, with 7 nucleotides matching TRBD1. V lost 0 bases to trimming and J lost 4 bases; unmatched junction nucleotides: 3. From germline, CDR1 is SGHDT and CDR2 YYEEEE. This CDR3 has 14 residues. The CDR3 nucleotides are TGTGCCAGCAGCTTGGCAGGGGGTCTCACTGAAGCTTTCTTT. It is translated as CASSLAGGLTEAFF.

This clone was seen a handful of times. The V gene is TRBV5-1, the J gene TRBJ2-7, with a weak D call TRBD2 (7 bases). V was pared by 7 bases and J by 0 bases, with 17 bases between. The CDR3 has 15 residues. Germline loops: CDR1 SGHRS, CDR2 YFSETQ. The DNA for the CDR3 is TGCGCCAGCGGGGAGGGGACACTCCCCTCCTACGAGCAGTACTTC. This codes for CASGEGTLPSYEQYF.

This clone came up a few times. V is TRBV5-6 and J is TRBJ1-5, with D possibly matching TRBD1 (6 bases). The germline CDR1 and CDR2 sequences are SGHDT and YYEEEE. The CDR3 consists of 15 residues. V was trimmed by 0 bases and J by 6 bases, leaving 13 bases between them. CDR3 in DNA: TGTGCCAGCAGCTTGGCCTCACAGGGTGGTCAGCCCCAGCATTTT. This encodes CASSLASQGGQPQHF.

The chain combines TRBV30 with TRBJ1-5; weak D call: TRBD1 (5 bases). Germline CDR1 reads GTSNPN; CDR2 reads SVGIG (reference sequence). Trimming stripped 2 bases from V and 0 bases from J, with 11 bases between. This CDR3 is 15 amino acids long. CDR3 sequence (DNA): TGTGCCTGGAGTAGGGGCGAATCTAGCAATCAGCCCCAGCATTTT. As protein: CAWSRGESSNQPQHF.

Note on this clone: This is likely a read error, given that the CDR3 carries no conserved phenylalanine or tryptophan at its end. The DNA is omitted, as the CDR3 cannot be located on it reliably, and the CDR3 follows TCRdb's listing. The chain combines TRBV23-1 with TRBJ2-3; the D call TRBD2 from the table was never checked on the DNA. TRBV23-1 is given ORF status, its function remaining uncertain. The CDR3 extends over 11 residues, inclusive of both ends. The CDR3 sequence is CASSHVARGGS.

The V call is TRBV27, the J call TRBJ2-3; 9 bases map to TRBD2. Germline V lookup: CDR1 MNHEY, CDR2 SMNVEV (reference sequence). J gave up 2 bases and V 6 bases, and 9 bases lay outside the gene matches. The CDR3 covers 16 residues. This CDR3 reads CASSYVAGVFTDTQYF. The CDR3 nucleotides read TGTGCCAGCAGCTACGTAGCGGGGGTCTTCACAGATACGCAGTATTTT.

This sequence joins TRBV29-1 and TRBJ1-1, with TRBD1 matching 7 bases. Germline V CDR1 and CDR2: SQVTM, ANQGSEA. The CDR3 contains 11 residues. V lost 7 bases, J lost 6 bases, and 5 bases stayed unmatched. This CDR3 reads CSGGTDSEAFF. The CDR3 nucleotides are TGCAGCGGCGGGACAGACTCTGAAGCTTTCTTT.

V usage is TRBV29-1 and J usage is TRBJ2-7; D is unclear. CDR3 size: 12 residues. Germline V lookup: CDR1 SQVTM, CDR2 ANQGSEA. Trimming stripped 3 bases from V and 2 bases from J, with 8 bases between. The CDR3 region has the DNA TGCAGCGTTGAGGCAAATGCCTACGAGCAGTACTTC. Protein product: CSVEANAYEQYF.

J is TRBJ2-7 and V is TRBV7-9, with D possibly TRBD1 on 5 matching bases. Deletions cut 1 base from V and 12 bases from J, with 10 bases between. The CDR3 contains 11 residues. CDR1 is SEHNR, CDR2 FQNEAQ, per germline (reference sequence). This CDR3 is CASSLGSDRYF. CDR3 DNA sequence: TGTGCCAGCAGCTTAGGTTCCGACAGGTACTTC.

This clone turned up a few times. V and J are TRBV29-1 and TRBJ2-1; 7 positions agree with TRBD2. V shed 1 base and J 8 bases; nucleotides not matched to a gene: 2. Per the germline V gene, CDR1 is SQVTM and CDR2 is ANQGSEA. The CDR3 consists of 12 residues. CDR3 loop: CSVEGAGDEQFF. In DNA form, the CDR3 reads TGCAGCGTTGAAGGGGCGGGAGATGAGCAGTTCTTC.

This clone has more than one count but fewer than ten. The chain couples TRBV29-1 to TRBJ2-7; 7 nucleotides align to TRBD1. The CDR3 runs to 10 residues. V dropped 5 bases and J dropped 7; count of bases not matched to a gene: 2. CDR1 and CDR2 (germline): SQVTM, ANQGSEA. The CDR3 loop is CSVTGEEQYF. The DNA for the CDR3 is TGCAGCGTTACAGGGGAAGAGCAGTACTTC.

With regard to this clone: Other DNA variants within this sample encode the same CDR3. This rearrangement joins TRBV30 to TRBJ1-2; D perhaps matches TRBD1 (6 bases). V dropped 1 base and J dropped 5 bases, with 8 bases sitting between them. The germline gives CDR1 GTSNPN, CDR2 SVGIG (reference sequence). This CDR3 has 12 amino acids. In DNA, the CDR3 is TGTGCCTGGAGTGAGGACAGTTATGGCTACACCTTC. Its protein product is CAWSEDSYGYTF.

The genes are TRBV7-9 and TRBJ2-7; no definite D call. This CDR3 region has 14 residues. V lost 10 bases, J lost 3 bases, and 19 bases lay in between. Germline V gene sequence: CDR1 SEHNR, CDR2 FQNEAQ (reference sequence). For the CDR3, the DNA is TGTGCCATGGGGTCGGCGGACCCTAGCTACGAGCAGTACTTC. It specifies CAMGSADPSYEQYF.

The chain recombines TRBV29-1 with TRBJ2-2; 7 bases align to TRBD1. V was clipped by 6 bases and J by 10 bases; unmatched bases: 11. The germline gives CDR1 SQVTM, CDR2 ANQGSEA. CDR3 length: 13 residues. CDR3: CSVGQAPLSELFF. The CDR3, as DNA: TGCAGCGTAGGACAGGCCCCGTTGTCGGAGCTGTTTTTT.